This T cell receptor beta chain was sequenced for a study of blood T cell repertoires in COVID-19. Germline V CDR1 and CDR2: SGHRS, YFSETQ. This CDR3 is 14 amino acids long. V was trimmed by 0 bases and J by 4 bases, leaving 9 bases between them. The method was immunoSEQ multiplex PCR; TCRdb's version includes in-frame clones alone and lacks a portion of them. Found here are around 100,000 clones, 85% to 90% of them singletons; the top ten hold roughly 3.5%. The V call is TRBV5-1, the J call TRBJ2-3, with a weak D call TRBD2 (6 bases). The clonotype originates from a human donor in a cohort sampled during active COVID-19. Sequenced sample: peripheral blood. Here the CDR3 reads CASSLGGVADTQYF. In DNA, the CDR3 is TGCGCCAGCAGCTTGGGCGGGGTGGCAGATACGCAGTATTTT.